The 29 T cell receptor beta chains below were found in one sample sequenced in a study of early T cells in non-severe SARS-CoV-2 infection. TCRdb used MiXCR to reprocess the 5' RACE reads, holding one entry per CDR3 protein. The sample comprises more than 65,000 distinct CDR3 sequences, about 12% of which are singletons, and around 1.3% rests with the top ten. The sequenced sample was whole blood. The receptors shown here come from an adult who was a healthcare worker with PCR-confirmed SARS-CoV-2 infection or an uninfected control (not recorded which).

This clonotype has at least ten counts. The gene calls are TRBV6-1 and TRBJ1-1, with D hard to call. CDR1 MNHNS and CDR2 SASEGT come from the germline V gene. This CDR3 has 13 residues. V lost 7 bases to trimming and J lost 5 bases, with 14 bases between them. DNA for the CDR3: TGTGCCAGCAATCCGGGAGGAAGGACTGAAGCTTTCTTT. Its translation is CASNPGGRTEAFF.

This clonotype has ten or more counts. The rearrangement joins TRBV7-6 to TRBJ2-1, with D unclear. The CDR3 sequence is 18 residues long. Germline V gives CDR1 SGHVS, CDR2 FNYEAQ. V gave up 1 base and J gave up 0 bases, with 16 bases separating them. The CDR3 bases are TGTGCCAGCAGCTTAGGGCCCCTAGTCGGTAGCTCCTACAATGAGCAGTTCTTC. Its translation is CASSLGPLVGSSYNEQFF.

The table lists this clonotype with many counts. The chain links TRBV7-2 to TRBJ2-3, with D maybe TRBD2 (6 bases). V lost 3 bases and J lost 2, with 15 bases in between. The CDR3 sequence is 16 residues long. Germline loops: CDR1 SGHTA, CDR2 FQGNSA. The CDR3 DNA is TGTGCCAGCAGCTTCCGCCGGGACTCTCCCACAGATACGCAGTATTTT. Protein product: CASSFRRDSPTDTQYF. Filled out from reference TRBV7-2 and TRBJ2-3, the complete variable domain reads GAGVSQSPSNKVTEKGKDVELRCDPISGHTALYWYRQSLGQGLEFLIYFQGNSAPDKSGLPSDRFSAERTGGSVSTLTIQRTQQEDSAVYLCASSFRRDSPTDTQYFGPGTRLTVL.

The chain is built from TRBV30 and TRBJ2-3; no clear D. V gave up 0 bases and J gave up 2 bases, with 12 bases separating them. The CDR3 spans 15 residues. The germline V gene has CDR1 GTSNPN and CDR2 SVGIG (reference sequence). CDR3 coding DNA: TGTGCCTGGAGTGTAAACAGCAAGTACACAGATACGCAGTATTTT. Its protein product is CAWSVNSKYTDTQYF.

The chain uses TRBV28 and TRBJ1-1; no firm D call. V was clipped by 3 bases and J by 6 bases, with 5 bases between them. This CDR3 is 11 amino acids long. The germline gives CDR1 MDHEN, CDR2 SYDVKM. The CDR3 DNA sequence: TGTGCCAGCAGTTTTAGCTCTGAAGCTTTCTTT. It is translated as CASSFSSEAFF.

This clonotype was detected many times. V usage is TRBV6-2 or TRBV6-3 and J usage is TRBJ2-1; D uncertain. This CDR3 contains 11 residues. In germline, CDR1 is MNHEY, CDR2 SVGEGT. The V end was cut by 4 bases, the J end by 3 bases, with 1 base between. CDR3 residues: CASSFYNEQFF. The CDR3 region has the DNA TGTGCCAGCAGTTTCTACAATGAGCAGTTCTTC.

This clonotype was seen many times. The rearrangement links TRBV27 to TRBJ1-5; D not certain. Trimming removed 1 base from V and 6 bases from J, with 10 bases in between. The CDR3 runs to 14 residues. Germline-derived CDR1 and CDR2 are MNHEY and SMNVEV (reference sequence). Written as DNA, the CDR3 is TGTGCCAGCAGTTTATGGGGTGCGGGTCAGCCCCAGCATTTT. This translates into CASSLWGAGQPQHF.

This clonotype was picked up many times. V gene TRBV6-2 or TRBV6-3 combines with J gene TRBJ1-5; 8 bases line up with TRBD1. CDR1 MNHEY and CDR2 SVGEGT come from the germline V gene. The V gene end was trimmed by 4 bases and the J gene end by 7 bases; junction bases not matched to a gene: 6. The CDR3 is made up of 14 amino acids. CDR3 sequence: CASSWTGSEQPQHF. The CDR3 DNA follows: TGTGCCAGCAGTTGGACAGGGTCGGAGCAGCCCCAGCATTTT.

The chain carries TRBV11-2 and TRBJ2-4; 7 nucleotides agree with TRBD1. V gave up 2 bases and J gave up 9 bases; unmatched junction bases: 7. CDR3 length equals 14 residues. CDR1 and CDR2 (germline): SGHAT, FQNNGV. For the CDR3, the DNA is TGTGCCAGCAGCTTAACAGGGGACGGACGCATTCAGTACTTC. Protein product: CASSLTGDGRIQYF.

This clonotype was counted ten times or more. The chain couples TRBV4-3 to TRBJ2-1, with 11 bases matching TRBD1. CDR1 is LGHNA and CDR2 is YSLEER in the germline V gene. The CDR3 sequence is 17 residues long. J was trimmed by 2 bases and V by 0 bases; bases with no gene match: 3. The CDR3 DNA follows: TGCGCCAGCAGCCAAGATATGGGACAGGGGGCCTACAATGAGCAGTTCTTC. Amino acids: CASSQDMGQGAYNEQFF.

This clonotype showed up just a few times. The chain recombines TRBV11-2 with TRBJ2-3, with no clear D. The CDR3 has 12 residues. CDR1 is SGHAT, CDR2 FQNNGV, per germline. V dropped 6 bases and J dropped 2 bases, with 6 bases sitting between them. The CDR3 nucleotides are TGTGCCAGCAGTCCGTACACAGATACGCAGTATTTT. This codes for CASSPYTDTQYF.

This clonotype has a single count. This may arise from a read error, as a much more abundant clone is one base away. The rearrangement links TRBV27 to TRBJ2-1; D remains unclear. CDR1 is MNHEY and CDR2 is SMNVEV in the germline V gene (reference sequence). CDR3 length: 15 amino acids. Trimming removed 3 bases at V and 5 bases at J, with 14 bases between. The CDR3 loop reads CASSFYPGPDNEQFF. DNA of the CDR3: TGTGCCAGCAGTTTTTACCCGGGCCCTGACAATGAGCAGTTCTTC.

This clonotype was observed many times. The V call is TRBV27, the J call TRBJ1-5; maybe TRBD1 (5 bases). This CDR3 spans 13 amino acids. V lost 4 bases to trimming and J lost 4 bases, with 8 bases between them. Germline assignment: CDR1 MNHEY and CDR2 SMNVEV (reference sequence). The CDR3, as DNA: TGTGCCAGCAGTTCTTACAGGAATCAGCCCCAGCATTTT. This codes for CASSSYRNQPQHF.

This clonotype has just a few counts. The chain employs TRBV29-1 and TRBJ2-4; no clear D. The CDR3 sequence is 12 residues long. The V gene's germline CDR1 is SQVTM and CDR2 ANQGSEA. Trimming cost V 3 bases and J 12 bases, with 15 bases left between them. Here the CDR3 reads CSVEINSGPQYF. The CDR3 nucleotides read TGCAGCGTTGAGATTAATAGTGGCCCTCAGTACTTC.

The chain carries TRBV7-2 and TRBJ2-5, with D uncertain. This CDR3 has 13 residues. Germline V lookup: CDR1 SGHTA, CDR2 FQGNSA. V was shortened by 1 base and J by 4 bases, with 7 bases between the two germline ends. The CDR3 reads CASSLGPRETQYF. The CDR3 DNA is TGTGCCAGCAGCTTAGGGCCGAGAGAGACCCAGTACTTC.

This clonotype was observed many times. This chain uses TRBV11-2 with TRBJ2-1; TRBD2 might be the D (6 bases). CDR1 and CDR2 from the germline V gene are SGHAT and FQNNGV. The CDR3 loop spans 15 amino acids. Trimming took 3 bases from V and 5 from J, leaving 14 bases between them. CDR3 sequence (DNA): TGTGCCAGCAGCTTTGGAGCGGGTTCTAACAATGAGCAGTTCTTC. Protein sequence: CASSFGAGSNNEQFF.

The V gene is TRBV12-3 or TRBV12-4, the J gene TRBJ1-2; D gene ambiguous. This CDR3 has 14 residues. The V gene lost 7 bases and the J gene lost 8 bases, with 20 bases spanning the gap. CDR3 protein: CASTRSGPSWGYTF. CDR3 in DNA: TGTGCCAGCACCCGAAGTGGTCCGTCCTGGGGCTACACCTTC.

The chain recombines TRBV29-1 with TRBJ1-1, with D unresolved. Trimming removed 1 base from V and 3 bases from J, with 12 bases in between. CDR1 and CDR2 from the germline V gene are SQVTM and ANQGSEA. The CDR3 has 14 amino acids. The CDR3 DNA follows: TGCAGCGTTGAAGTCCCAGGCTTGGACACTGAAGCTTTCTTT. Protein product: CSVEVPGLDTEAFF.

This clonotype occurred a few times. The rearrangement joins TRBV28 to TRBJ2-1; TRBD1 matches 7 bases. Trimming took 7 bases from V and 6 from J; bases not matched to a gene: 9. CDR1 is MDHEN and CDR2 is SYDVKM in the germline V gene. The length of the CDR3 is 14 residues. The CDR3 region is CASIGTASTNEQFF. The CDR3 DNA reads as TGTGCCAGCATCGGGACAGCTTCAACCAATGAGCAGTTCTTC.

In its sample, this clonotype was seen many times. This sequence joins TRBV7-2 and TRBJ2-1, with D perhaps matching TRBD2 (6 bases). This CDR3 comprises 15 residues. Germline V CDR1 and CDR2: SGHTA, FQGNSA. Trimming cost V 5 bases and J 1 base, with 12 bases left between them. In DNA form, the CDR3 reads TGTGCCAGCAGCCCTGGGGGGAGGTCCTACAATGAGCAGTTCTTC. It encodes CASSPGGRSYNEQFF. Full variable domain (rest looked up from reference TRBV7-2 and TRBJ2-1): GAGVSQSPSNKVTEKGKDVELRCDPISGHTALYWYRQSLGQGLEFLIYFQGNSAPDKSGLPSDRFSAERTGGSVSTLTIQRTQQEDSAVYLCASSPGGRSYNEQFFGPGTRLTVL.

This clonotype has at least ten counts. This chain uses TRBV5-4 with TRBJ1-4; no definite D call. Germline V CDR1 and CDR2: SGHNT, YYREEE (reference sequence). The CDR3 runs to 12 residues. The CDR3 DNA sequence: TGTGCTACAAGCGGACCAAATGAAAAACTGTTTTTT. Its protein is CATSGPNEKLFF.

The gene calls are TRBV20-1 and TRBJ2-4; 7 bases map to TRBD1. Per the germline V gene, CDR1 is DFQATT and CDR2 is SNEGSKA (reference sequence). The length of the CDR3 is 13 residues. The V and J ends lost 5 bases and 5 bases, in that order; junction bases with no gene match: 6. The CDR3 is CSALRTGENIQYF. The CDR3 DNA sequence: TGCAGTGCTCTACGGACAGGTGAAAACATTCAGTACTTC.

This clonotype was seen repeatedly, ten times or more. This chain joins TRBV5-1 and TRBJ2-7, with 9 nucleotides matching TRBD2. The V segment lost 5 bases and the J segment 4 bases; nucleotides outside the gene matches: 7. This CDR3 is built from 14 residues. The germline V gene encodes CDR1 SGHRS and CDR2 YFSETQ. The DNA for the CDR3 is TGCGCCAGCAGTGGCGCGGGAGGGTCGTACGAGCAGTACTTC. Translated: CASSGAGGSYEQYF.

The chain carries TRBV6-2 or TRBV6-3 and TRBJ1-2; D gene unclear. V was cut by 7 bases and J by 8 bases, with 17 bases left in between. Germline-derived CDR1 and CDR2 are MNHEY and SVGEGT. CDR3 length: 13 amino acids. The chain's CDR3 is CASTRSVRHGYTF. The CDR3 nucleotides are TGTGCCAGCACCCGATCAGTGCGACACGGCTACACCTTC.

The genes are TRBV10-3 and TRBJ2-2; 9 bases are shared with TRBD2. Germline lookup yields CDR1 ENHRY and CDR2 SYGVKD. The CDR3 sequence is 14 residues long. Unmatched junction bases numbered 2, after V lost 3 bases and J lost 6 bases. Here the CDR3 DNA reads TGTGCCATCAGTGATCGGACTAGCGCCGGGGAGCTGTTTTTT. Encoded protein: CAISDRTSAGELFF.

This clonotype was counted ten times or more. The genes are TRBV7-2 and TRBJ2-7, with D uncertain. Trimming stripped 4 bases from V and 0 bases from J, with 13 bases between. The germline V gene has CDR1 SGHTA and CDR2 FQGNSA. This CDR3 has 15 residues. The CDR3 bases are TGTGCCAGCAGCTCGCCAGGCCCTAGCTCCTACGAGCAGTACTTC. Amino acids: CASSSPGPSSYEQYF.

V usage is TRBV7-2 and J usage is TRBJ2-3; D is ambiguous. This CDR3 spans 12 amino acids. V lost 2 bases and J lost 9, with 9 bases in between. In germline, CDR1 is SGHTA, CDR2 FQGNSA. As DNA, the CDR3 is TGTGCCAGCAGCTTAAATCTCAGGACGCAGTATTTT. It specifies CASSLNLRTQYF. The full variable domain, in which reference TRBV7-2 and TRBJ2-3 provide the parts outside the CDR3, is GAGVSQSPSNKVTEKGKDVELRCDPISGHTALYWYRQSLGQGLEFLIYFQGNSAPDKSGLPSDRFSAERTGGSVSTLTIQRTQQEDSAVYLCASSLNLRTQYFGPGTRLTVL.

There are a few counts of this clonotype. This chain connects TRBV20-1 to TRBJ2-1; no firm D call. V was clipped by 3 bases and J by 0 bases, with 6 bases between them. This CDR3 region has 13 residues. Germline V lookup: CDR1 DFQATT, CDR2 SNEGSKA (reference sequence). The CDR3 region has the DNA TGCAGTGCTAGCGTTAGCTCCTACAATGAGCAGTTCTTC. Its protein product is CSASVSSYNEQFF.

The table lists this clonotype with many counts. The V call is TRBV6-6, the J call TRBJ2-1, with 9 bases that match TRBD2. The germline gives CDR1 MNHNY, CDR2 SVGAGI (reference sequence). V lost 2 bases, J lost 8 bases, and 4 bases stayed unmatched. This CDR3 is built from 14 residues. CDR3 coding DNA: TGTGCCAGCAGTTACATGCGGGGGGGCGATGAGCAGTTCTTC. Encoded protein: CASSYMRGGDEQFF.